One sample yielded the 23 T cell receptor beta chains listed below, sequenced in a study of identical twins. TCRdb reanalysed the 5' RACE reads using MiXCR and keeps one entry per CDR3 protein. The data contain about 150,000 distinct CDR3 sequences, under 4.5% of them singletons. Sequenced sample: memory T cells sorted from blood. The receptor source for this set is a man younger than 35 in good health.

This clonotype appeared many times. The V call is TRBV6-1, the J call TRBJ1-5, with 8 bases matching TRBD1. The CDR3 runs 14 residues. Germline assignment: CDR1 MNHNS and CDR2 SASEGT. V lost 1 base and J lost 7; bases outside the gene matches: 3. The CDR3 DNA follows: TGTGCCAGCAGTGAAGGGGACAGGCTCCAGCCCCAGCATTTT. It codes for CASSEGDRLQPQHF.

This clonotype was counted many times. DNA of the CDR3: TGTGCCACCAGCAGAGATCCCAGTGCCCTTTTGTCTTATGGCTACACCTTC. This gives the protein CATSRDPSALLSYGYTF. The chain links TRBV15 to TRBJ1-2; no clear D gene. Per germline, CDR1 LNHNV and CDR2 YYDKDF (reference sequence). The CDR3 totals 17 residues. Trimming stripped 0 bases from V and 5 bases from J, with 19 bases between.

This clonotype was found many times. The CDR3 protein is CASSPSTQPNTGELFF. The CDR3 nucleotides read TGCGCCAGCAGCCCCTCGACGCAGCCGAACACCGGGGAGCTGTTTTTT. The chain employs TRBV5-1 and TRBJ2-2; D not certain. Trimming left V 4 bases short and J 0 bases short, with 13 bases between. CDR3 length: 16 residues. Germline V lookup: CDR1 SGHRS, CDR2 YFSETQ. The whole variable domain, filled in from reference TRBV5-1 and TRBJ2-2, reads KAGVTQTPRYLIKTRGQQVTLSCSPISGHRSVSWYQQTPGQGLQFLFEYFSETQRNKGNFPGRFSGRQFSNSRSEMNVSTLELGDSALYLCASSPSTQPNTGELFFGEGSRLTVL.

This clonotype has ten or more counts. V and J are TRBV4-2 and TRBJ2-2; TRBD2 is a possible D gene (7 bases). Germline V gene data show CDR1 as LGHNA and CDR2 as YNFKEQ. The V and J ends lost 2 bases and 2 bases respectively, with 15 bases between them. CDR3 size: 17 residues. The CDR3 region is CASSQKGGGPNTGELFF. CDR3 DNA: TGTGCCAGCAGCCAAAAGGGGGGGGGGCCTAACACCGGGGAGCTGTTTTTT.

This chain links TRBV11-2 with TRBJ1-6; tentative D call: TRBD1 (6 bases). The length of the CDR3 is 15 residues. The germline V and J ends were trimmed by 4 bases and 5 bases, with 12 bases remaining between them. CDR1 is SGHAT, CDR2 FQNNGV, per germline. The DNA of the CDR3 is TGTGCCAGCAGCTCAACCCGGGACAATAATTCACCCCTCCACTTT. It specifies CASSSTRDNNSPLHF.

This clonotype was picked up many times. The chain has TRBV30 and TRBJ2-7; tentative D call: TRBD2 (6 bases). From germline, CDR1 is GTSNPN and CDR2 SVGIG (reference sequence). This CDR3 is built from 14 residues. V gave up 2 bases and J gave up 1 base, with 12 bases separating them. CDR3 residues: CAWSWWDSSYEQYF. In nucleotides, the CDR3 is TGTGCCTGGAGTTGGTGGGACTCATCCTACGAGCAGTACTTC.

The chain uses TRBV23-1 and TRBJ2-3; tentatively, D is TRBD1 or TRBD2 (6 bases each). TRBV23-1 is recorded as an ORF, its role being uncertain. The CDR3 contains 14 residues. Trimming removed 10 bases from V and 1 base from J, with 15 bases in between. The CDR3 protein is CATGGTRGTDTQYF. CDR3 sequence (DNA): TGCGCCACCGGGGGCACACGTGGCACAGATACGCAGTATTTT.

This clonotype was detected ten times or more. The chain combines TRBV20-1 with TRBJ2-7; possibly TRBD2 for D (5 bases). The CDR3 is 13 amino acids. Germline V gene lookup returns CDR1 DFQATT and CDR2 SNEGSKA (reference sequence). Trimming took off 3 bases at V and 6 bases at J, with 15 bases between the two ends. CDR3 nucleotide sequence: TGCAGTGCTAGCGGGATCGGATCTACCGAGCAGTACTTC. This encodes CSASGIGSTEQYF.

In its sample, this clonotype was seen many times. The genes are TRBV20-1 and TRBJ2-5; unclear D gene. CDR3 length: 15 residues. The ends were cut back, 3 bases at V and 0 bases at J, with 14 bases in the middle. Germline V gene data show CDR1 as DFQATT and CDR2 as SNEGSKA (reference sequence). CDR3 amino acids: CSASGLPPYQETQYF. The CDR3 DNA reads TGCAGTGCTAGTGGGCTCCCTCCGTACCAAGAGACCCAGTACTTC.

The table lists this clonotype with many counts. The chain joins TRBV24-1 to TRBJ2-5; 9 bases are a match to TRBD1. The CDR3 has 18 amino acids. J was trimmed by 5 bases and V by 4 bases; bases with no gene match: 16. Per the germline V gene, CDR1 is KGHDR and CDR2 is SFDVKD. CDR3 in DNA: TGTGCCACCAGTGAGGGAGTTGGAATGTGGGACAGGGTTGAGACCCAGTACTTC. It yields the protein CATSEGVGMWDRVETQYF.

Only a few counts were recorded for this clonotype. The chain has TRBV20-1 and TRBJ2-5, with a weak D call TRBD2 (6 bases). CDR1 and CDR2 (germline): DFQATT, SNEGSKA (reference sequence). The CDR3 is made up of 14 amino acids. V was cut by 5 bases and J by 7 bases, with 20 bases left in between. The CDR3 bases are TGCAGTGCTCCATTCTGGCGGGAACGGGGGACCCAGTACTTC. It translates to CSAPFWRERGTQYF.

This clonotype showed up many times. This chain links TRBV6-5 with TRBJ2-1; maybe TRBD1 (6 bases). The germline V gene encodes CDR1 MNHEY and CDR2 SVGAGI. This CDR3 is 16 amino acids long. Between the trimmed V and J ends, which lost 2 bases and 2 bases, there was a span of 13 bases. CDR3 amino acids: CASSYNAEGAYNEQFF. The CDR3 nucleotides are TGTGCCAGCAGTTACAACGCCGAGGGGGCCTACAATGAGCAGTTCTTC.

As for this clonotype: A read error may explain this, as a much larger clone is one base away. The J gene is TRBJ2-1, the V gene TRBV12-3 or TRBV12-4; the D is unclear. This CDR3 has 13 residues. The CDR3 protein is CASSKTPYNGQFF. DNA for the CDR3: TGTGCCAGCAGCAAAACACCGTACAATGGGCAGTTCTTC.

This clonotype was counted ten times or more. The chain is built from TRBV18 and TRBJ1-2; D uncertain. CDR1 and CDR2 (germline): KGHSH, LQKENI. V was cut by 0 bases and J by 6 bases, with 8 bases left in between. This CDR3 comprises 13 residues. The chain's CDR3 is CASSPPLVHGYTF. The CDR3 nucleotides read TGTGCCAGCTCACCACCGCTGGTGCATGGCTACACCTTC.

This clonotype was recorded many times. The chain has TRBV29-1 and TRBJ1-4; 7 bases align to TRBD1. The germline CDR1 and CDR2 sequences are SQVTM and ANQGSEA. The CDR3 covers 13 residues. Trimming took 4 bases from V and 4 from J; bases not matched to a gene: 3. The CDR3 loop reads CSVAAGGNEKLFF. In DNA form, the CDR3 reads TGCAGCGTTGCGGCAGGGGGTAATGAAAAACTGTTTTTT.

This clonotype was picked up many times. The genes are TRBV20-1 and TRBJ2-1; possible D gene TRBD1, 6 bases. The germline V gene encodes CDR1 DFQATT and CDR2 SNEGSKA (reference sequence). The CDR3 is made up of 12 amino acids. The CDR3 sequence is CTGVDSYNEQFF. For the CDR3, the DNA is TGCACAGGGGTCGACTCCTACAATGAGCAGTTCTTC.

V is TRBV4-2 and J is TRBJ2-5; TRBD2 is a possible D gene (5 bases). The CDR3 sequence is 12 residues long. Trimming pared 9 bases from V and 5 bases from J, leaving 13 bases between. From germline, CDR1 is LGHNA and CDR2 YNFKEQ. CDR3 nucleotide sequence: TGTGCCAGACCCTGGGGAGATGAGACCCAGTACTTC. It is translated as CARPWGDETQYF.

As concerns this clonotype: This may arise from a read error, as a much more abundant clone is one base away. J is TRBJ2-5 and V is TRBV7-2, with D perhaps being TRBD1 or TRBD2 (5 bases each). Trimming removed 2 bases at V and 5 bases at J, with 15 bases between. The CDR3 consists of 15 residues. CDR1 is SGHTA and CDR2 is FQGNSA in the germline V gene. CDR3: CASSLNRWRGETQYF. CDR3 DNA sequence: TGTGCCAGCAGCTTAAACAGGTGGCGAGGGGAGACCCAGTACTTC.

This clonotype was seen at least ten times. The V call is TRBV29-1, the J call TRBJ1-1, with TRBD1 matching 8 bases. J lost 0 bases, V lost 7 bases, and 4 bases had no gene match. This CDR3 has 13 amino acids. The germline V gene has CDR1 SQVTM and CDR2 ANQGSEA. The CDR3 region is CSGTGHMNTEAFF. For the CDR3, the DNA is TGCAGCGGGACAGGGCATATGAACACTGAAGCTTTCTTT.

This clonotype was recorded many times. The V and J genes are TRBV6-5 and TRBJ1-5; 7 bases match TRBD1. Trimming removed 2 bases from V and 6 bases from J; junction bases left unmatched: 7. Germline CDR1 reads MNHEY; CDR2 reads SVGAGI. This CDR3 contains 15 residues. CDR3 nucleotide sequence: TGTGCCAGCAGTTACACGGGGACAGAGGGTCAGCCCCAGCATTTT. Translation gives CASSYTGTEGQPQHF.

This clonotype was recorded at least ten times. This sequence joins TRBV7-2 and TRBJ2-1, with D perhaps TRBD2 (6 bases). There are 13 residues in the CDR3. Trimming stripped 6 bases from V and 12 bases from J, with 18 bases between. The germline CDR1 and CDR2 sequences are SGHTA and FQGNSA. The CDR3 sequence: CASRGGWGGAQFF. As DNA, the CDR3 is TGTGCCAGCAGGGGGGGTTGGGGAGGAGCGCAGTTCTTC. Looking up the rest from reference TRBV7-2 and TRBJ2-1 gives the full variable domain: GAGVSQSPSNKVTEKGKDVELRCDPISGHTALYWYRQSLGQGLEFLIYFQGNSAPDKSGLPSDRFSAERTGGSVSTLTIQRTQQEDSAVYLCASRGGWGGAQFFGPGTRLTVL.

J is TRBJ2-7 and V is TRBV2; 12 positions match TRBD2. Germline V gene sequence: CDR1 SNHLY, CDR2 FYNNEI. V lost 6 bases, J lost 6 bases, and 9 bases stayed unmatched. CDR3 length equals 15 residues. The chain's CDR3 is CASSATSGSLSEQYF. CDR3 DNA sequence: TGTGCCAGCAGCGCGACTAGCGGGAGTCTTTCCGAGCAGTACTTC. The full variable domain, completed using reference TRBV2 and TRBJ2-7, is EPEVTQTPSHQVTQMGQEVILRCVPISNHLYFYWYRQILGQKVEFLVSFYNNEISEKSEIFDDQFSVERPDGSNFTLKIRSTKLEDSAMYFCASSATSGSLSEQYFGPGTRLTVT.

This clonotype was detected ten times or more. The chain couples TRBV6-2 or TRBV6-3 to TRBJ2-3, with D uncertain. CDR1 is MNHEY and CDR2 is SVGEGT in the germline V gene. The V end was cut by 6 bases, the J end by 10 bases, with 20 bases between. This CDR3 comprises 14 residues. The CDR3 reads CASRAAIPGLPQYF. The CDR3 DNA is TGTGCCAGCAGGGCAGCCATTCCCGGGCTACCGCAGTATTTT.